This TCR beta chain appears in the sequencing data of a study of post-analysis software for immune sequencing data (dated by TCRdb to the mid-2010s). About the investigation overall: Relapsing-remitting, secondary progressive and progressive-relapsing multiple sclerosis were recorded as disease courses, and subtype annotation was lacking for some patients. Patient repertoires were compared against about a dozen previously published healthy control repertoires from donors aged about 6 to 26 years. A subset of samples was prepared in parallel using single-end sample barcoding, then pooled and co-amplified after Illumina adapter ligation. General findings and caveats noted by the study authors: Roughly 5 TRBV segments, including TRBV5-6, TRBV5-1 and TRBV20-1, were significantly more frequent in patients than controls. Multiple sclerosis patients had significantly lower normalized Chao1 diversity than controls, a result that suggests substantial peripheral T-cell clonal expansion. The multiple sclerosis patient group was slightly younger than the control group. Strong co-clustering of samples prepared in the same batch was shown by direct clustering with F measure, prompting a batch-effect correction.

Comment on this clonotype: Its target antigen remains unknown. One end of the junction is discordant with germline, which a read error may explain.

To demonstrate the VDJtools post-analysis software, the study profiled TCR beta repertoires from the peripheral blood of about a dozen young patients with multiple sclerosis. The multiple sclerosis patients were children and adolescents between roughly 6 and 16 years of age. Libraries were built with PCR. Instrument used: Illumina HiSeq 2500. To reduce PCR and sequencing biases, unique molecular identifiers were built into the TCR beta cDNA libraries. Per 1 to 10 million input T cells, 500,000 or so cDNA molecules were obtained, such that each molecule approximated one T cell. The same protocol used for the earlier healthy control dataset was applied to prepare and sequence the patient libraries. Within a given batch, samples were prepared together, multiplexed and sequenced on the same HiSeq lane. Concerning the study's data processing: Raw barcoded reads were processed with MIGEC, and single-read molecular identifier groups were discarded before consensus assembly and CDR3 extraction. VDJtools was used for post-analysis of the clonotype tables, with diversity normalized by down-sampling every dataset to the smallest sample size. Repertoire overlap clustering matched CDR3 amino acid but not nucleotide sequences to correct batch-related cross-sample contamination. TCRdb reprocessed the public reads (quality trimming at Q25 with fastp, clone calling with MiXCR) and kept in-frame beta chains. Merged by CDR3 protein, the rows form single entries marked with the most common genes and DNA. The V and J calls and clone size are TCRdb's, not the authors'. For this sample the table gives hundreds of thousands of distinct CDR3 sequences, of which roughly 30% were detected only once. Together, the top ten hold around 0.55% of the sample.

The germline V gene (reference sequence) provides CDR1 DFQATT and CDR2 SNEGSKA. The CDR3 covers 17 residues, taking in both the cysteine and the phenylalanine. Only CDR3 DNA remains: 51 bases, in frame from the first base. The receptor chain draws on TRBV20-1 and TRBJ2-1; tentative D gene TRBD2, with 5 bases matching. The TCR sequence derives from a girl under 18 with multiple sclerosis. Sequencing input: blood. This receptor carries the CDR3 CSAIWTGRPGSYNEQVF. The nucleotide sequence is TGCAGTGCTATCTGGACGGGCCGCCCGGGGTCCTACAATGAGCAGGTCTTC.